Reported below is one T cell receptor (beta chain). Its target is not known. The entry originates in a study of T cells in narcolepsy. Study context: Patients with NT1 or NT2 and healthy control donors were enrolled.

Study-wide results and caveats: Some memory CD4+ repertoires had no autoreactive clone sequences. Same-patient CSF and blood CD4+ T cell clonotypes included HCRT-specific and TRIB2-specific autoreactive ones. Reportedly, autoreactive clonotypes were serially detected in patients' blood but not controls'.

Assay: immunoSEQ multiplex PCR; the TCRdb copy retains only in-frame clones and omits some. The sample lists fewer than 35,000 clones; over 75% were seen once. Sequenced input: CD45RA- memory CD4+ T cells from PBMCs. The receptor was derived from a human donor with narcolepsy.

CDR3 coding DNA: TGTGCCAGCAGTGAAATTAGGGGTGGTAGTGAAAAACTGTTTTTT. This sequence encodes CASSEIRGGSEKLFF. The V call is TRBV6-1, the J call TRBJ1-4; possible D gene TRBD1, 5 bases. Trimming pared 2 bases from V and 7 bases from J, leaving 14 bases between. The CDR3 totals 15 residues. CDR1 and CDR2 (germline): MNHNS, SASEGT.